The present TCR beta chain was sequenced within a study of Ad26.COV2.S vaccination and SARS-CoV-2 variants. Looking at the study overall: Donor participated within the Ad26.COV2.S arm of the COV1001 trial.

Trimming removed 1 base at V and 1 base at J, with 4 bases between. CDR3 length equals 13 residues. Germline assignment: CDR1 LGHNA and CDR2 YNFKEQ. Assay used: immunoSEQ multiplex PCR; TCRdb lists only in-frame clones, some missing. The sample shows some 640,000 clones, around 92% of them seen only once. Treatment indicated: around 19 received Ad26.COV2.S at low or high dose, single or two shots; about 5 received placebo; per-sample allocation not given. The study sampled participants on day 63 after the first vaccine or placebo injection. An Ad26 vector was used to express Wuhan-strain SARS-CoV-2 spike as the vaccine. The study's findings and limits: The TCR breadth and depth analyses may have understated or missed part of the total T cell responses.

With regard to this clone: Antigen unknown.

The clonotype originates from a person between 18 and 60 years old who received the Ad26.COV2.S COVID-19 vaccine or a placebo. This chain uses TRBV4-2 with TRBJ1-1, with D unresolved. The sample here was peripheral blood, taken in a trial of Ad26.COV2.S vaccine versus placebo. CDR3 in DNA: TGTGCCAGCAGCCAAGTTGGGAACACTGAAGCTTTCTTT. The encoded protein is CASSQVGNTEAFF.